This TCR beta chain was sequenced for a study of T cells expressing NK-cell markers. Study-wide points: The same clonotypes also predominated in the CD3+CD56-NKG2C+ fraction of several donors.

The V gene's germline CDR1 is SGHVS and CDR2 FQNEAQ. This CDR3 has 14 residues. No DNA is given; TCRdb re-called the 5' RACE reads and lists each CDR3 protein once. The table for this sample gives fewer than 550,000 distinct CDR3 sequences. Concerning this clonotype: Antigen unknown.

Sequenced material: blood T cells: a sorted CD56 or NKG2C T cell subset, CD4+ or CD8+ T cells, or bulk PBMC T cells (not recorded which). This sequence was found in a woman between 50 and 59 years old in good health. The chain couples TRBV7-8 to TRBJ2-7. CDR3 in amino acids: CASRPRTGAYEQYF.